This is a list of T cell receptor beta chains from one sample in a study of blood T cell repertoires in COVID-19. Generated by immunoSEQ multiplex PCR, the TCRdb table keeps only in-frame clones and is missing some. The sample contains about 280,000 clones, 65% to 90% of which appear only once. The sample was peripheral blood. Receptor source: a woman in her 70s with COVID-19, enrolled during active disease. Both conserved end residues are part of each CDR3. The D gene is left open where the match is weak. Clone size is shown for a subset of rows, as once, few, many or a class of expanded clone.

j_call: TRBJ1-4
d_call: NA
v_call: TRBV11-3
clone_size: NA
cdr3_nt: TGTGCCAGCAGCTTAGGACCCAGGGGACGAGAAAAACTGTTTTTT
cdr3_aa: CASSLGPRGREKLFF

j_call: TRBJ1-2
d_call: TRBD1
v_call: TRBV4-3
clone_size: once
cdr3_nt: TGCGCCAGCAGCCAAGAAAAGGGGGCGAACTATGGCTACACCTTC
cdr3_aa: CASSQEKGANYGYTF

j_call: TRBJ1-1
d_call: TRBD1
v_call: TRBV10-3
clone_size: NA
cdr3_nt: TGTGCCAGTCTCCGGGACAGGGGTACTGAAGCTTTCTTT
cdr3_aa: CASLRDRGTEAFF

j_call: TRBJ1-6
d_call: NA
v_call: TRBV12-5
clone_size: NA
cdr3_nt: TGTGCTAGTGGTTTGGTACTCGGAGGTATTGGCTCCTATAATTCACCCCTCCACTTT
cdr3_aa: CASGLVLGGIGSYNSPLHF

j_call: TRBJ1-2
d_call: NA
v_call: TRBV2
clone_size: NA
cdr3_nt: TGTGCCAGCAGTGCTACCTTCGGGAACTATGGCTACACCTTC
cdr3_aa: CASSATFGNYGYTF

j_call: TRBJ2-3
d_call: TRBD1
v_call: TRBV5-1
clone_size: NA
cdr3_nt: TGCGCCAGCAGCTCTTCGGGACAGAGCACAGATACGCAGTATTTT
cdr3_aa: CASSSSGQSTDTQYF

j_call: TRBJ1-5
d_call: TRBD1
v_call: TRBV5-1
clone_size: NA
cdr3_nt: TGCGCCAGCAGCTTGGATCCTGCAGGGGGTACTCAGCCCCAGCATTTT
cdr3_aa: CASSLDPAGGTQPQHF

j_call: TRBJ1-5
d_call: NA
v_call: TRBV28
clone_size: few
cdr3_nt: TGTGCCAGCACATTAGGAGGGGCCAATCAGCCCCAGCATTTT
cdr3_aa: CASTLGGANQPQHF

j_call: TRBJ1-5
d_call: TRBD1
v_call: TRBV19
clone_size: NA
cdr3_nt: TGTGCCAGTAGTATGGGGACAGGGGGCTGGGAGCCCCAGCATTTT
cdr3_aa: CASSMGTGGWEPQHF

j_call: TRBJ1-2
d_call: TRBD1
v_call: TRBV4-2
clone_size: NA
cdr3_nt: TGTGCCAGCAGCCAAGTTACCGACAGGGGTAGAGGTGACTATGGCTACACCTTC
cdr3_aa: CASSQVTDRGRGDYGYTF

j_call: TRBJ2-2
d_call: NA
v_call: TRBV29-1
clone_size: NA
cdr3_nt: TGCAGCGTTCTCCAGGGTTCGGCCGGGGAGCTGTTTTTT
cdr3_aa: CSVLQGSAGELFF